The 12 T cell receptor beta chains presented below share a single source sample, sequenced in a study of response to subunit inactivated influenza vaccine. TCRdb re-called the RT-PCR reads with MiXCR, one entry per CDR3 protein. This sample carries about 780,000 distinct CDR3 sequences, about 18% of them seen once, and the ten largest clones take approximately 10%. The sequencing here drew on PBMCs from blood, taken about 5 days after vaccination. Receptors were obtained from a man aged 50 or older who received an inactivated influenza vaccine.

The chain joins TRBV20-1 to TRBJ2-7; TRBD1 aligns across 10 bases. Trimming took 0 bases from V and 4 from J; bases not matched to a gene: 6. CDR1 is DFQATT and CDR2 is SNEGSKA in the germline V gene (reference sequence). The CDR3 has 15 amino acids. CDR3 in amino acids: CSARDVRDRGYEQYF. In DNA form, the CDR3 reads TGCAGTGCTAGAGATGTCCGGGACAGGGGTTACGAGCAGTACTTC.

This clonotype came up a few times. This rearrangement joins TRBV12-3 or TRBV12-4 to TRBJ2-1, with 10 bases matching TRBD2. V lost 3 bases, J lost 6 bases, and 5 bases stayed unmatched. The CDR3 runs to 15 residues. In nucleotides, the CDR3 is TGTGCCAGCAGTTTCTTTCTAGCGGGAGTCAATGAGCAGTTCTTC. Protein sequence: CASSFFLAGVNEQFF.

The chain links TRBV6-5 to TRBJ2-7; D call uncertain. CDR1 is MNHEY, CDR2 SVGAGI, per germline. The CDR3 is made up of 18 amino acids. Trimming cost V 0 bases and J 1 base, with 19 bases left between them. The CDR3, as DNA: TGTGCCAGCAGTTACTCGTCTCCGGGCAGCACCCGGTCCTACGAGCAGTACTTC. It codes for CASSYSSPGSTRSYEQYF.

This chain joins TRBV9 and TRBJ2-3; 7 bases are shared with TRBD1. Germline CDR1 reads SGDLS; CDR2 reads YYNGEE. The CDR3 runs 12 residues. The ends lost 0 bases at V and 14 bases at J; junction bases unmatched: 6. The CDR3 DNA reads TGTGCCAGCAGCGTAGCCACAGGGGAGCCGTATTTT. This codes for CASSVATGEPYF.

V usage is TRBV5-1 and J usage is TRBJ2-7, with D perhaps matching TRBD1 (6 bases). The CDR3 is 15 residues long. Between the trimmed V and J ends, which lost 2 bases and 6 bases, there was a span of 18 bases. CDR1 SGHRS and CDR2 YFSETQ come from the germline V gene. This CDR3 is CASSFRLGASGEQYF. CDR3 in DNA: TGCGCCAGCAGCTTTAGATTGGGGGCGTCCGGCGAGCAGTACTTC.

The V and J genes are TRBV28 and TRBJ1-5; 8 positions match TRBD1. The CDR3 is 14 amino acids. The V segment lost 1 base and the J segment 6 bases; nucleotides outside the gene matches: 2. CDR1 is MDHEN, CDR2 SYDVKM, per germline. This CDR3 is CASSLSGGVQPQHF. CDR3 coding DNA: TGTGCCAGCAGTTTATCAGGGGGCGTTCAGCCCCAGCATTTT.

This chain connects TRBV20-1 to TRBJ2-5; 9 bases map to TRBD2. V lost 6 bases, J lost 4 bases, and 9 bases stayed unmatched. The CDR3 loop spans 14 amino acids. Germline assignment: CDR1 DFQATT and CDR2 SNEGSKA (reference sequence). The CDR3 loop is CSARQLAGRETQYF. CDR3 DNA: TGCAGTGCAAGACAACTAGCGGGCCGAGAGACCCAGTACTTC.

The V gene is TRBV12-3 or TRBV12-4, the J gene TRBJ2-7, with D unresolved. V dropped 1 base and J dropped 3 bases, with 10 bases sitting between them. The length of the CDR3 is 14 residues. The chain's CDR3 is CASSLGVIGYEQYF. For the CDR3, the DNA is TGTGCCAGCAGTTTAGGGGTAATAGGCTACGAGCAGTACTTC.

The table lists this clonotype with a few counts. The J gene is TRBJ2-1, the V gene TRBV9; 8 bases fit TRBD2. J lost 3 bases, V lost 0 bases, and 8 bases had no gene match. CDR3 size: 17 residues. The germline gives CDR1 SGDLS, CDR2 YYNGEE. This CDR3 is CASSVGGRYLGYNEQFF. CDR3 sequence (DNA): TGTGCCAGCAGCGTAGGCGGGAGGTATCTCGGCTACAATGAGCAGTTCTTC.

This clonotype was seen only a few times. CDR3 residues: CASSQSGTGETQYF. DNA for the CDR3: TGCGCCAGCAGCCAATCCGGGACGGGGGAGACCCAGTACTTC. The chain uses TRBV4-1 and TRBJ2-5; D may match TRBD1 or TRBD2 (5 bases each). Trimming removed 2 bases at V and 5 bases at J, with 12 bases between. The CDR3 loop spans 14 amino acids. Germline CDR1 reads MGHRA; CDR2 reads YSYEKL.

The CDR3 region has the DNA TGTGCCAGCAGCCAAGTTAGGTCCTACGAGCAGTACTTC. It specifies CASSQVRSYEQYF. The rearrangement joins TRBV3-1 to TRBJ2-7; D unresolved. Germline V CDR1 and CDR2: LGHDT, YNNKEL (reference sequence). The CDR3 covers 13 residues. Between the trimmed V and J ends, which lost 1 base and 1 base, there was a span of 5 bases.

V usage is TRBV7-2 and J usage is TRBJ1-2, with D hard to call. CDR1 is SGHTA, CDR2 FQGNSA, per germline. The CDR3 contains 14 residues. The V end was cut by 1 base, the J end by 8 bases, with 14 bases between. The DNA of the CDR3 is TGTGCCAGCAGCTTAGGAGGTCCCAGGCGGGGCTACACCTTC. Residues: CASSLGGPRRGYTF. Drawing the rest from reference TRBV7-2 and TRBJ1-2, the complete variable domain is GAGVSQSPSNKVTEKGKDVELRCDPISGHTALYWYRQSLGQGLEFLIYFQGNSAPDKSGLPSDRFSAERTGGSVSTLTIQRTQQEDSAVYLCASSLGGPRRGYTFGSGTRLTVV.